These T cell receptor beta chains were read from a single sample in a study of control samples from healthy donors and cancer patients. This table comes from immunoSEQ multiplex PCR, and its TCRdb copy is limited to in-frame clones, with some not included. The sample shows 95,000 to 150,000 clones, roughly nine tenths of them seen only once. The sample consisted of blood. These receptors all come from a man aged 18 to 35 in good health. CDR3s include the opening cysteine and the closing phenylalanine or tryptophan. A D gene is named only where the DNA matches it firmly. Rows may omit the clone size; those that give it use once, few, many or a size class.

-	TRBV3-1/TRBV3-2	TRBJ1-5	-	CASSQKHVRVLPYQPQHF	TGTGCCAGCAGCCAAAAACATGTGAGGGTCCTTCCGTATCAGCCCCAGCATTTT
-	TRBV19	TRBJ2-7	TRBD2	CASSSLFGREVEQYF	TGTGCCAGTAGTTCCCTGTTTGGGCGGGAGGTCGAGCAGTACTTC
-	TRBV4-1	TRBJ1-6	-	CASSQDLALSPLHF	TGCGCCAGCAGCCAAGATTTAGCCCTTTCACCCCTCCACTTT
-	TRBV6-6	TRBJ1-1	-	CASRATGMNTEAFF	TGTGCCAGCAGGGCAACAGGGATGAACACTGAAGCTTTCTTT
-	TRBV19	TRBJ1-2	-	CASSIVLRNIASGYTF	TGTGCCAGTAGTATAGTGTTGAGAAACATCGCTAGTGGCTACACCTTC
-	TRBV6-1	TRBJ2-1	-	CASSELKTRSYNEQFF	TGTGCCAGCAGTGAACTCAAAACCCGCTCCTACAATGAGCAGTTCTTC
-	TRBV7-9	TRBJ2-3	TRBD2	CASSSGTSGRAGDTQYF	TGTGCCAGCAGCTCGGGGACTAGCGGGAGGGCGGGAGATACGCAGTATTTT
-	TRBV2	TRBJ1-2	TRBD1	CASSEEGQGAGGYTF	TGTGCCAGCAGTGAGGAGGGACAGGGGGCTGGGGGCTACACCTTC
-	TRBV29-1	TRBJ2-1	-	CSVMPIEQFF	TGCAGCGTTATGCCTATAGAGCAGTTCTTC
-	TRBV5-1	TRBJ1-3	-	CASSLYPTGISGNTIYF	TGCGCCAGCAGCTTGTATCCCACAGGGATTAGTGGAAACACCATATATTTT
-	TRBV10-3	TRBJ2-7	TRBD1	CAIGGQASYEQYF	TGTGCCATCGGGGGACAGGCTTCCTACGAGCAGTACTTC
-	TRBV7-7	TRBJ2-1	TRBD2	CASSLYVGTSPYNEQFF	TGTGCCAGCAGCTTATATGTCGGGACTAGCCCCTACAATGAGCAGTTCTTC
-	TRBV19	TRBJ2-1	-	CASSKLARDEQFF	TGTGCCAGTAGTAAACTAGCAAGAGATGAGCAGTTCTTC
-	TRBV28	TRBJ2-5	TRBD2	CASSLLTPSGSQETQYF	TGTGCCAGCAGTTTATTAACCCCTAGCGGGTCCCAAGAGACCCAGTACTTC
-	TRBV28	TRBJ1-2	TRBD1	CASSEPGAGGNYGYTF	TGTGCCAGCAGCGAACCCGGGGCAGGGGGAAACTATGGCTACACCTTC
-	TRBV15	TRBJ2-7	-	CATSPQTGSSHEQYF	TGTGCCACCAGCCCTCAGACAGGTAGTTCCCACGAGCAGTACTTC
-	TRBV12-5	TRBJ2-5	-	CASAKEDSRGETQYF	TGTGCTAGTGCCAAAGAGGACTCCCGGGGAGAGACCCAGTACTTC
-	TRBV27	TRBJ2-3	TRBD2	CASSLWASGGTDTQYF	TGTGCCAGCAGTTTATGGGCTAGCGGAGGCACAGATACGCAGTATTTT
-	TRBV5-1	TRBJ2-3	-	CASSLGDSTDTQYF	TGCGCCAGCAGCTTGGGGGACAGCACAGATACGCAGTATTTT
-	TRBV6-5	TRBJ2-7	-	CASSYRAGDEQYF	TGTGCCAGCAGTTACCGGGCAGGGGACGAGCAGTACTTC
once	TRBV14	TRBJ2-7	TRBD1	CASGQVDRRYEQYF	TGTGCCAGCGGCCAAGTGGACAGGAGGTACGAGCAGTACTTC
-	TRBV7-2	TRBJ1-1	-	CASRELGWNTEAFF	TGTGCCAGCAGGGAACTCGGGTGGAACACTGAAGCTTTCTTT
-	TRBV6-4	TRBJ2-3	-	CASRQQGGADTQYF	TGTGCCAGCAGACAACAGGGAGGCGCAGATACGCAGTATTTT
-	TRBV9	TRBJ1-1	-	CASSLEPGTEAFF	TGTGCCAGCAGCTTAGAACCGGGCACTGAAGCTTTCTTT
few	TRBV5-1	TRBJ1-5	TRBD1	CASSSGTGGNQPQHF	TGCGCCAGCAGCTCAGGGACAGGGGGGAATCAGCCCCAGCATTTT
-	TRBV10-3	TRBJ2-7	TRBD2	CAISVGRAGEQYF	TGTGCCATCAGTGTCGGGAGGGCCGGGGAGCAGTACTTC
-	TRBV3-1/TRBV3-2	TRBJ2-4	-	CASSQGGVAKNIQYF	TGTGCCAGCAGCCAAGGAGGGGTAGCCAAAAACATTCAGTACTTC
-	TRBV29-1	TRBJ1-5	-	CSVVRRHSNQPQHF	TGCAGCGTTGTCCGGCGGCATAGCAATCAGCCCCAGCATTTT
-	TRBV5-4	TRBJ1-2	TRBD1	CASSVDRGNYGYTF	TGTGCCAGCAGCGTGGACAGGGGTAACTATGGCTACACCTTC
few	TRBV7-3	TRBJ2-1	-	CASSASRGSYNEQFF	TGTGCCAGCAGCGCTTCTCGAGGATCCTACAATGAGCAGTTCTTC
-	TRBV12-3/TRBV12-4	TRBJ2-7	-	CASGWDPTYEQYF	TGTGCCAGCGGCTGGGACCCGACCTACGAGCAGTACTTC
-	TRBV6-6	TRBJ1-6	TRBD1	CASRIDRGQNSPLHF	TGTGCCAGCAGAATAGACAGGGGGCAGAATTCACCCCTCCACTTT
-	TRBV30	TRBJ1-5	TRBD1	CAWSSDRDGQPQHF	TGTGCCTGGAGTTCGGACAGGGACGGACAGCCCCAGCATTTT
-	TRBV6-1	TRBJ1-5	-	CASSDVTSNQPQHF	TGTGCCAGCAGTGACGTCACGAGCAATCAGCCCCAGCATTTT
-	TRBV10-1	TRBJ1-3	-	CASSTFIGRAHSGNTIYF	TGCGCCAGCAGTACATTCATAGGCCGGGCACACTCTGGAAACACCATATATTTT
-	TRBV15	TRBJ1-1	-	CATSRERNTEAFF	TGTGCCACCAGCAGAGAACGGAACACTGAAGCTTTCTTT
-	TRBV2	TRBJ2-7	TRBD2	CASPLGGHGLGISCEQYF	TGTGCCAGCCCCCTCGGAGGGCATGGACTAGGCATTTCGTGCGAGCAGTACTTC
-	TRBV27	TRBJ2-6	-	CASSLRRGLAAGANVLTF	TGTGCCAGCAGTTTGAGGCGGGGTTTAGCCGCTGGGGCCAACGTCCTGACTTTC
few	TRBV10-1	TRBJ1-5	-	CASSWDKREQPQHF	TGCGCCAGCAGTTGGGACAAGCGGGAACAGCCCCAGCATTTT
-	TRBV4-1	TRBJ2-1	TRBD1	CASSQDHSGQGYNEQFF	TGCGCCAGCAGCCAAGATCATTCGGGACAGGGCTACAATGAGCAGTTCTTC